This TCR beta chain was recorded in a study of cytomegalovirus exposure and HLA in healthy donors. The CDR3 contains 16 residues. Germline CDR1 is SGDLS and CDR2 is YYNGEE. Losses at the gene ends were 4 bases for V and 10 bases for J; bases not matched to a gene: 16. The assay was immunoSEQ multiplex PCR, and TCRdb's table has in-frame clones only and misses some. This sample has some 98,000 clones; roughly nine tenths occur once, and the top ten carry about 5.7%. The source is a man aged 18 to 29 in good health and CMV-seropositive. The sample consisted of PBMCs. The V gene is TRBV9, the J gene TRBJ2-3; 9 nucleotides align to TRBD2. CDR3 coding DNA: TGTGCCAGCAGCCCACAAGCGGGAGGCGGGGGCGAGGCGCAGTATTTT. Its translation is CASSPQAGGGGEAQYF. The full variable domain, in which reference TRBV9 and TRBJ2-3 provide the parts outside the CDR3, is DSGVTQTPKHLITATGQRVTLRCSPRSGDLSVYWYQQSLDQGLQFLIQYYNGEERAKGNILERFSAQQFPDLHSELNLSSLELGDSALYFCASSPQAGGGGEAQYFGPGTRLTVL.